Following are 20 T cell receptor beta chains from one sample sequenced in a study of CD8 T cells in Susac syndrome. An amount of RNA that ranged from roughly 0.45 to 1 ug was reverse transcribed with random hexamers. Using its own MiXCR run on the immunoSEQ multiplex PCR reads, TCRdb lists one record per CDR3 protein. Altogether 100,000 to 150,000 distinct CDR3 sequences are present, 85% to 95% being singletons, with the ten largest covering approximately 0.3%. The sequencing input was CD8+ T cells from PBMCs. The receptor source for this set is a human donor with multiple sclerosis.

V usage is TRBV5-1 and J usage is TRBJ2-3, with TRBD2 matching 8 bases. Germline assignment: CDR1 SGHRS and CDR2 YFSETQ. V lost 4 bases and J lost 1; bases outside the gene matches: 5. CDR3 length equals 15 residues. CDR3 amino acids: CASSRAGAGTDTQYF. The DNA for the CDR3 is TGCGCCAGCAGCAGAGCGGGAGCCGGCACAGATACGCAGTATTTT. The entire variable domain, with the rest obtained from reference TRBV5-1 and TRBJ2-3, is as follows: KAGVTQTPRYLIKTRGQQVTLSCSPISGHRSVSWYQQTPGQGLQFLFEYFSETQRNKGNFPGRFSGRQFSNSRSEMNVSTLELGDSALYLCASSRAGAGTDTQYFGPGTRLTVL.

The chain is built from TRBV5-6 and TRBJ2-7; D is uncertain. Trimming cost V 1 base and J 1 base, with 15 bases left between them. The germline gives CDR1 SGHDT, CDR2 YYEEEE. The CDR3 is made up of 16 amino acids. The CDR3 sequence: CASSLPRSGRSYEQYF. DNA for the CDR3: TGTGCCAGCAGCTTGCCGCGGTCCGGAAGGTCCTACGAGCAGTACTTC.

The chain employs TRBV27 and TRBJ1-4, with TRBD1 as a possible D gene (5 bases). The CDR3 covers 15 residues. The germline CDR1 and CDR2 sequences are MNHEY and SMNVEV (reference sequence). V dropped 2 bases and J dropped 7 bases, with 14 bases sitting between them. Written as DNA, the CDR3 is TGTGCCAGCAGTTTAGGAGGGGTTTGGGGTGAAAAACTGTTTTTT. It is translated as CASSLGGVWGEKLFF.

The chain couples TRBV10-3 to TRBJ2-7, with D possibly matching TRBD1 (6 bases). In germline, CDR1 is ENHRY, CDR2 SYGVKD. V was cut by 3 bases and J by 2 bases, with 20 bases left in between. The CDR3 is made up of 17 amino acids. The CDR3 loop reads CAISDNLRHSGAYEQYV. The CDR3 DNA is TGTGCCATCAGTGATAATCTAAGGCACTCAGGGGCCTACGAGCAGTACGTC.

V and J are TRBV5-4 and TRBJ2-7; 10 nucleotides match TRBD1. Germline V gene sequence: CDR1 SGHNT, CDR2 YYREEE (reference sequence). Trimming removed 4 bases from V and 3 bases from J; junction bases left unmatched: 4. CDR3 size: 14 residues. CDR3 in amino acids: CASSHGQGGYEQYV. CDR3 sequence (DNA): TGTGCCAGCAGCCACGGACAGGGGGGCTACGAGCAGTACGTC.

The chain links TRBV27 to TRBJ2-7; the D gene is possibly TRBD2 (6 bases). With 6 bases removed from V and 7 bases from J, the gap between germline ends came to 19 bases. This CDR3 region has 14 residues. Germline V gives CDR1 MNHEY, CDR2 SMNVEV (reference sequence). In nucleotides, the CDR3 is TGTGCCAGCAGACGACTTGTACCGGGAGAAGAGCAGTACGTC. Protein product: CASRRLVPGEEQYV.

The chain employs TRBV20-1 and TRBJ1-2; TRBD1 agrees at 8 bases. V gave up 0 bases and J gave up 4 bases; unmatched junction bases: 7. The CDR3 runs to 15 residues. Germline assignment: CDR1 DFQATT and CDR2 SNEGSKA (reference sequence). CDR3 residues: CSARDRDRPSYGYTF. CDR3 coding DNA: TGCAGTGCTAGAGATAGGGACAGGCCCAGCTATGGCTACACCTTC.

The chain is built from TRBV20-1 and TRBJ2-1, with D perhaps matching TRBD1 or TRBD2 (5 bases each). Trimming shortened V by 6 bases and J by 7 bases, and 19 bases separated the two germline ends. CDR1 and CDR2 from the germline V gene are DFQATT and SNEGSKA (reference sequence). The CDR3 length is 14 residues. The CDR3: CSASGTPVRNEQFF. In nucleotides, the CDR3 is TGCAGTGCATCCGGGACCCCGGTAAGGAATGAGCAGTTCTTC.

The rearrangement joins TRBV20-1 to TRBJ2-1; tentatively, D is TRBD1 (6 bases). CDR1 DFQATT and CDR2 SNEGSKA come from the germline V gene (reference sequence). The CDR3 covers 14 residues. V was clipped by 0 bases and J by 7 bases, with 13 bases between them. The CDR3 protein is CSARDQDSWNEQFF. CDR3 sequence (DNA): TGCAGTGCTAGAGACCAGGACAGTTGGAATGAGCAGTTCTTC.

CDR3 amino acids: CSARDRGVVDRNEQFF. DNA of the CDR3: TGCAGTGCTAGAGATCGGGGGGTTGTTGATAGGAATGAGCAGTTCTTC. The J gene is TRBJ2-1, the V gene TRBV20-1, with 7 bases aligning to TRBD2. This CDR3 has 16 residues. V dropped 0 bases and J dropped 7; count of bases not matched to a gene: 12. Germline CDR1 reads DFQATT; CDR2 reads SNEGSKA (reference sequence).

The rearrangement uses TRBV5-6 and TRBJ2-7; 7 bases are shared with TRBD1. Germline V gives CDR1 SGHDT, CDR2 YYEEEE. V shed 4 bases and J 2 bases; nucleotides not matched to a gene: 12. The CDR3 consists of 16 residues. CDR3 DNA sequence: TGTGCCAGCAGCGACGATATGGGACAGCGCCCCTACGAGCAGTACTTC. This translates into CASSDDMGQRPYEQYF. Full variable domain (outside the CDR3, taken from reference TRBV5-6 and TRBJ2-7): DAGVTQSPTHLIKTRGQQVTLRCSPKSGHDTVSWYQQALGQGPQFIFQYYEEEERQRGNFPDRFSGHQFPNYSSELNVNALLLGDSALYLCASSDDMGQRPYEQYFGPGTRLTVT.

This clonotype appeared a few times. The chain couples TRBV27 to TRBJ2-6, with D unclear. The V gene lost 2 bases and the J gene lost 0 bases, with 5 bases spanning the gap. The CDR3 extends over 15 amino acids. Germline CDR1 and CDR2: MNHEY and SMNVEV (reference sequence). CDR3 nucleotide sequence: TGTGCCAGCAGTTTAAAGAGCTCTGGGGCCAACGTCCTGACTTTC. Translation gives CASSLKSSGANVLTF.

This chain uses TRBV7-9 with TRBJ2-4; no clear D. Germline V gives CDR1 SEHNR, CDR2 FQNEAQ (reference sequence). The CDR3 covers 16 residues. CDR3 nucleotide sequence: TGTCTCAGCAGCTTAGAAGCTCCCATAGCCAAAAACATTCAGTACTTC. It translates to CLSSLEAPIAKNIQYF.

In its sample, this clonotype was seen once. The rearrangement joins TRBV5-4 to TRBJ2-1; 10 bases are a match to TRBD2. The CDR3 contains 17 residues. J was trimmed by 6 bases and V by 4 bases; bases with no gene match: 13. Germline V gene lookup returns CDR1 SGHNT and CDR2 YYREEE (reference sequence). CDR3 sequence: CASSLDPSGGRGNEQFF. The CDR3 coding sequence is TGTGCCAGCAGCCTGGATCCTAGCGGGGGACGGGGCAATGAGCAGTTCTTC.

The V gene is TRBV6-6, the J gene TRBJ2-2; the D is unclear. This CDR3 region has 11 residues. Trimming left V 2 bases short and J 6 bases short, with 1 base between. CDR1 is MNHNY, CDR2 SVGAGI, per germline (reference sequence). The CDR3 reads CASSYPGELFF. In DNA form, the CDR3 reads TGTGCCAGCAGTTACCCCGGGGAGCTGTTTTTT.

The rearrangement uses TRBV28 and TRBJ2-5; 7 nucleotides match TRBD2. This CDR3 contains 17 residues. Losses at the gene ends were 4 bases for V and 1 base for J; bases not matched to a gene: 12. CDR1 is MDHEN, CDR2 SYDVKM, per germline. CDR3 nucleotide sequence: TGTGCCAGCAGTTCCCCCCTATCTGCGGGGGTCCAAGAGACCCAGTACTTC. It codes for CASSSPLSAGVQETQYF.

The V and J genes are TRBV7-6 and TRBJ2-1; the D gene is possibly TRBD1 (5 bases). The CDR3 is made up of 16 amino acids. V shed 1 base and J shed 3 bases, with 13 bases lying between them. The germline CDR1 and CDR2 sequences are SGHVS and FNYEAQ. The CDR3: CASSLGTGSIYNEQFF. CDR3 DNA sequence: TGTGCCAGCAGCTTAGGAACAGGTAGCATCTACAATGAGCAGTTCTTC.

V usage is TRBV19 and J usage is TRBJ2-1, with 8 bases aligning to TRBD2. CDR1 is LNHDA, CDR2 SQIVND, per germline (reference sequence). With 6 bases clipped from V and 2 bases from J, the junction kept 6 bases outside the gene matches. The CDR3 runs to 15 residues. The CDR3 bases are TGTGCCAGTAGCAGTAGCGGGAACACCTACAATGAGCAGTTCTTC. Translated: CASSSSGNTYNEQFF.

In this sample, this clonotype turned up a few times. The V and J genes are TRBV13 and TRBJ1-1; 8 nucleotides line up with TRBD1. J lost 1 base, V lost 5 bases, and 6 bases had no gene match. CDR1 is PRHDT and CDR2 is FYEKMQ in the germline V gene (reference sequence). The CDR3 has 15 amino acids. Written as DNA, the CDR3 is TGTGCCAGCAGCCCCTCCGGGACAGGGAACACTGAAGCTTTCTTT. It translates to CASSPSGTGNTEAFF.

The genes are TRBV12-3 or TRBV12-4 and TRBJ2-7; perhaps TRBD1 as D (6 bases). V shed 7 bases and J shed 6 bases, with 13 bases lying between them. The CDR3 loop spans 12 amino acids. The CDR3: CASIGTSGEQYV. CDR3 sequence (DNA): TGTGCCAGCATCGGGACATCGGGCGAGCAGTACGTC.